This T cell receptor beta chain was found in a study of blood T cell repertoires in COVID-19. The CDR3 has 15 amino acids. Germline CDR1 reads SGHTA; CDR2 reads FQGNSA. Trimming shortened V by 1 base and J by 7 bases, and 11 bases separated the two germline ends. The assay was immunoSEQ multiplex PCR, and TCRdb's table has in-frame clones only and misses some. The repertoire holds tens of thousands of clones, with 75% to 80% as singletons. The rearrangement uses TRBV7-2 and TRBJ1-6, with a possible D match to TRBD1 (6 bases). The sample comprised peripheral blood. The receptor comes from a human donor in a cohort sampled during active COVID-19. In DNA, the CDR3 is TGTGCCAGCAGCTTAGTTATGGGGGCGAATTCACCCCTCCACTTT. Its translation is CASSLVMGANSPLHF.